Below, one T cell receptor (beta chain) is given with its context. It lacks a known antigen. Base quality data are lacking; no much larger clone is found one base away. Sequencing took place on an Illumina HiSeq 1500. TCRdb's own reprocessing of the public reads used fastp at Q25 and MiXCR and kept productive beta chains. Each entry is one CDR3 protein sequence, shown with its most common DNA and genes. The sample data list under 850,000 distinct CDR3 sequences, and around a third of these were observed just once. The ten most abundant clones make up 18% of the sample. These data originate in a study of T cell repertoires in cytomegalovirus infection (dated by TCRdb to about 2019). For the wider study: Alongside well-studied HLA-B-restricted epitopes, the peptide stimulations were aimed at recently identified HLA-C-restricted CMV epitopes, whose presentation resists viral immunomodulation. Donor HLA type was relevant to the analysis, because carriage of CMV infection together with the matching HLA type was indicated by public TCR beta signatures.

The germline V gene gives CDR1 as MGHRA and CDR2 as YSYEKL. Inclusive of the bounding cysteine and phenylalanine, the CDR3 is 16 residues long. The retained sequence is limited to the CDR3, 48 bases, with the frame set at the first base. Clipping removes 2 bases from V and 3 bases from J, with 4 as the unmatched junction base count. What the research found in general, with its limitations: The ex vivo response was dominated by HLA-C-restricted CMV-specific TCR beta clonotypes, which also provided the single most frequent clonotype in two of eight donors. Carriers of CMV infection plus the relevant HLA type were discriminated by the cumulative frequency of public TCR beta family members in the study cohort and in an independent roughly 380-donor cohort.

The sample's treatment or condition label, in plain terms: in vitro stimulation with specific CMV peptide epitopes to enrich CMV-specific T cells. Sequences were derived from cultured PBMCs, sampled from culture after CMV antigen stimulation. The sequence joins TRBV4-1 to TRBJ2-5; a stretch of 12 junction bases matches TRBD1. The TCR originated in a human donor in good health (CMV status not recorded). Some clones in this sample may be carry-over from other donors' samples. This receptor carries the CDR3 CASSQFGTGGEETQYF. The bases are TGCGCCAGCAGCCAATTCGGGACAGGGGGCGAAGAGACCCAGTACTTC.